This entry is about one T cell receptor beta chain. The antigen is unknown. The germline V gene encodes CDR1 MNHNS and CDR2 SASEGT. The CDR3 spans 18 residues. Unmatched junction bases numbered 10, after V lost 2 bases and J lost 0 bases. These data come from a study of vaccination and CD4 T cells after COVID-19. This sample's treatment: approximately 9-day PBMC culture with coronavirus spike peptide pools or control peptides (ViraFEST assay). Cultured CD4+ T cell DNA underwent sequencing with the Oncomine TCR Beta short-read assay. TCRdb used MiXCR to reprocess the PCR reads, holding one entry per CDR3 protein. The table shows about 4,000 distinct CDR3 sequences, with 20% to 25% occurring only once.

Sample: CD4+ T cells from blood, cultured in vitro. This TCR came from a human donor who had recovered from COVID-19. This chain uses TRBV6-1 with TRBJ2-4, with TRBD2 matching 7 bases. The CDR3 DNA reads as TGTGCCAGCAGTGAATTCGGACTAGAAGTCGCAGCCAAAAACATTCAGTACTTC. It yields the protein CASSEFGLEVAAKNIQYF.